This TCR beta chain came from a study of identical twins (dated by TCRdb to the mid-2010s). Looking at the study overall: TCR alpha and beta repertoires from monozygotic twins, unrelated adults of various ages and cord blood were deep-sequenced to test whether fetal clonotypes persist. Replicate twin experiments were performed at different times using different library preparation protocols to rule out contamination. Results the study describes overall, beyond this receptor: Because the same donors could not be followed over many years, conclusions were based on cross-sectional statistical analysis. In monozygotic twins, out-of-frame TCR alpha sharing was systematically underestimated by recombination models, although the models agreed with sharing between unrelated individuals. Fewer insertions were carried by abundant cord blood beta clonotypes; a weaker similar trend was observed in young adult naive repertoires, while no such trend was observed in memory repertoires. Compared with coincidental sharing between unrelated individuals, an excess of low generation-probability sequences was observed among out-of-frame TCR alpha sequences shared between twins. Zero-insertion analyses could be partly confounded by invariant T cells such as MAIT and iNKT, although diverse VJ usage argued against such confounding for most clonotypes. Excess twin sharing in beta out-of-frame sequences was weaker because fewer shared sequences lowered the signal-to-noise ratio.

All donors were healthy Caucasians. Three pairs of female monozygotic twins, all aged roughly 18 to 29 years, were included in the twin cohort. Positive isolation kits from Invitrogen were used to isolate the CD4+ and CD8+ T cell populations. Relative to germline, V is 4 bases shorter and J is 1 base shorter, with 16 bases between their ends. In the germline V gene, CDR1 corresponds to SGHDT and CDR2 to YYEEEE. The CDR3 runs 16 residues from the cysteine to the phenylalanine. The CDR3 DNA has 48 bases and is translated from base 1. Points on this clonotype: Its antigen is currently not known. No base-level quality is on record; no much larger clone is a single base apart.

The library was produced with 5' RACE. Sequenced using an Illumina HiSeq 2000. Template switching introduced a universal primer binding site; the final cDNA contained a unique molecular identifier, enabling accurate counting of TCR cDNA molecules. Specific primers in the conserved constant-segment region were used to synthesize first-strand cDNA for TCR alpha and beta chains. To control for contamination, every cDNA library carried two barcodes: a SMART-Mk sample barcode plus Illumina barcodes. TruSeq adapter sequences along with Illumina sample barcodes were introduced in two successive PCR steps. TCR alpha and beta cDNA libraries were sequenced on the Illumina HiSeq platform with custom primers. Per the original workflow: MiGEC processed the raw reads to extract unique molecular identifiers, while MiXCR was used to determine the CDR3 positions. Recombination models were inferred per individual with the repgenHMM and IGoR tools using an EM algorithm. Shared clonotype analysis was performed with the tcR package in R, normalizing sharing by the product of cloneset sizes. Out-of-frame nonproductive sequences were analyzed to study raw recombination free of thymic and clonal selection effects. In-frame beta chains were kept once TCRdb had trimmed the public reads at Q25 with fastp and called clones with MiXCR. Every entry covers one CDR3 protein and lists the most common genes and DNA from its rows. The V and J calls and clone size are TCRdb's, not the authors'. Here the sample has just over 500,000 distinct CDR3 sequences; under 25% occur a single time. Approximately 0.95% of the sample goes to the ten largest clones.

The same data also contributed to another study, on T cells expressing NK-cell markers. From that second study: Three sorted T-cell subsets (CD3+CD56+NKG2C+, CD3+CD56+NKG2C- and CD3+CD56-NKG2C+) from about 8 donors had their TCR beta-chain repertoires profiled. Seven of the eight sequenced donors were HCMV-seropositive and one was HCMV-seronegative. To restrict sorting to alphabetaTCR-expressing T cells, an anti-gammadeltaTCR antibody was added in several experiments. In several donors, the dominant CD3+CD56+NKG2C+ clonotypes were found to rank among the top 10 CD8+ clonotypes and to make up about 1.0-7.0% of CD8+ T cells. Those dominant clonotypes were again the most abundant among CD3+CD56-NKG2C+ cells in a few donors, at roughly 25-65%. Whether the expanded NKG2C-expressing T cell clones were specific for HCMV antigens remained unclear. The eight sequenced donors were randomly selected healthy volunteers, three men and five women. To determine HCMV serostatus, a commercial ELISA kit was used to detect HCMV-specific IgG in serum. Reads were demultiplexed and grouped by UMI with MIGEC, and clonotypes were assembled and quantified with MiTCR. To exclude erroneous sequences, only TCR cDNA sequences supported by at least two reads were retained. Downstream repertoire analysis used the tcR package, and clonotypes were matched across fractions by CDR3 nucleotide sequence plus V segment. VDJmatch was used to annotate antigen specificity against VDJdb, with one amino acid substitution in CDR3 permitted.

The sequence was obtained from a young woman in good health. The chain joins TRBV5-6 to TRBJ2-3; tentative D gene TRBD2, with 5 bases matching. The sequenced sample consisted of CD4+ T cells sorted from blood. The sequence in DNA is TGTGCCAGCAGCCCCGCGGGTGTCTCAGGCACAGATACGCAGTATTTT. This yields the protein CASSPAGVSGTDTQYF.